The sequence of this T cell receptor (beta chain) was determined in a study of cytomegalovirus exposure and HLA in healthy donors. CDR1 is MDHEN and CDR2 is SYDVKM in the germline V gene. There are 14 residues in the CDR3. V lost 6 bases and J 2 bases, leaving 13 bases between the germline ends. Vbeta (60) and Jbeta (13) primers were used in the PCR. Sequenced by immunoSEQ multiplex PCR; TCRdb stores in-frame clones only, minus some. Here the sample spans about 150,000 clones, 75% to 80% being singletons. This clonotype was sampled from a woman aged 40-49 years in good health and CMV-seronegative. Material: PBMCs. The rearrangement joins TRBV28 to TRBJ1-1, with a weak D call TRBD1 (5 bases). The CDR3 loop is CASSFAGENTEAFF. CDR3 DNA sequence: TGTGCCAGCAGCTTCGCGGGGGAAAACACTGAAGCTTTCTTT. The full variable domain, its missing parts supplied by reference TRBV28 and TRBJ1-1, is DVKVTQSSRYLVKRTGEKVFLECVQDMDHENMFWYRQDPGLGLRLIYFSYDVKMKEKGDIPEGYSVSREKKERFSLILESASTNQTSMYLCASSFAGENTEAFFGQGTRLTVV.